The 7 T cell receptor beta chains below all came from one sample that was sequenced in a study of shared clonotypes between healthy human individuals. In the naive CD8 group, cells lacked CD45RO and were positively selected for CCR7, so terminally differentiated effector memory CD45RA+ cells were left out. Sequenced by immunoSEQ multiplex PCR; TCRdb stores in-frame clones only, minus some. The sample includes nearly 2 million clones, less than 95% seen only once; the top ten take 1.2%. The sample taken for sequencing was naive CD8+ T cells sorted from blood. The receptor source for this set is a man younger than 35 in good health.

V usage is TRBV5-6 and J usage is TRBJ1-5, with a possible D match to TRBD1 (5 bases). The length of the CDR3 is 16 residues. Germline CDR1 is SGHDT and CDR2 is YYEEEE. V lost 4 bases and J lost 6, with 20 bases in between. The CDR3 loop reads CASSGSWGLYSQPQHF. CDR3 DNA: TGTGCCAGCAGCGGCTCGTGGGGCCTGTACAGTCAGCCCCAGCATTTT.

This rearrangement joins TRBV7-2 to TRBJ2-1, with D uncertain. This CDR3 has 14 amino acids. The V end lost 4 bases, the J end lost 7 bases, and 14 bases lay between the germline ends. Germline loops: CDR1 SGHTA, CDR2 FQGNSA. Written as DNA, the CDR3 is TGTGCCAGCAGCTCGCAATTGATACAAAATGAGCAGTTCTTC. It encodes CASSSQLIQNEQFF.

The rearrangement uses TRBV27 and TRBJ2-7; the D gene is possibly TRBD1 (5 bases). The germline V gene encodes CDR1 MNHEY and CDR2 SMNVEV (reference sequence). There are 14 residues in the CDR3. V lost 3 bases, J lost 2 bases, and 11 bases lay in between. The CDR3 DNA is TGTGCCAGCAGTTTGGGGCAGAACCCCTACGAGCAGTACTTC. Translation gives CASSLGQNPYEQYF.

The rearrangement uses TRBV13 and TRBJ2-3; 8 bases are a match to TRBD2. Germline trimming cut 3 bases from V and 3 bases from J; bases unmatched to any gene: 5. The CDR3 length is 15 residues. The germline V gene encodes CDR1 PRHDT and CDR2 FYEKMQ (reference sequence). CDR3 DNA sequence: TGTGCCAGCAGCTTGGGCGGGAGGATGACAGATACGCAGTATTTT. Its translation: CASSLGGRMTDTQYF. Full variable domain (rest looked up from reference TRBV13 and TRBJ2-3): AAGVIQSPRHLIKEKRETATLKCYPIPRHDTVYWYQQGPGQDPQFLISFYEKMQSDKGSIPDRFSAQQFSDYHSELNMSSLELGDSALYFCASSLGGRMTDTQYFGPGTRLTVL.

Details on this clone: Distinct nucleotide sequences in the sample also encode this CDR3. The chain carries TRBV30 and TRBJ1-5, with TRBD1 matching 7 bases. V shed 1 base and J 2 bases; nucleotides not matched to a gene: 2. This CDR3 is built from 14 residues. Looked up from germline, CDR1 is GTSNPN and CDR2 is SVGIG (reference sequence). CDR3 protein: CAWSGGQGNQPQHF. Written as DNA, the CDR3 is TGTGCCTGGAGTGGCGGACAGGGCAATCAGCCCCAGCATTTT.

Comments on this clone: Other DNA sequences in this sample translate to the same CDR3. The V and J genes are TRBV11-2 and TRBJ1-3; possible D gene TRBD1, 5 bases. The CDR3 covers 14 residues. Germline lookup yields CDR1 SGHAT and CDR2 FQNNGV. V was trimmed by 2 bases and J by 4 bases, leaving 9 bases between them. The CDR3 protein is CASSLTGAGNTIYF. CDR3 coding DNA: TGTGCCAGCAGCTTAACAGGAGCGGGAAACACCATATATTTT. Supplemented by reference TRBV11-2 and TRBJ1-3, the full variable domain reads EAGVAQSPRYKIIEKRQSVAFWCNPISGHATLYWYQQILGQGPKLLIQFQNNGVVDDSQLPKDRFSAERLKGVDSTLKIQPAKLEDSAVYLCASSLTGAGNTIYFGEGSWLTVV.

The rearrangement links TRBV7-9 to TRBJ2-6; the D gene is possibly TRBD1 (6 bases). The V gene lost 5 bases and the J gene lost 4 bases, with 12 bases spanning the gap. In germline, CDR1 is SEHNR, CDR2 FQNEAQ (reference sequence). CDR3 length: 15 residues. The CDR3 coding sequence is TGTGCCAGCAGCCAATCAGGGGTCGGGGCCAACGTCCTGACTTTC. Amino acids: CASSQSGVGANVLTF.